The rows below give T cell receptor beta chains drawn from one sample of a study of identifying expanded T cells in peripheral blood. The method was immunoSEQ multiplex PCR; TCRdb's version includes in-frame clones alone and lacks a portion of them. The sample shows approximately 120,000 clones, about four fifths of them seen only once. The sequenced sample was blood. The receptors originated from a person aged 18 to 70 in good health. Both conserved end residues are part of each CDR3. D genes are given only for firm matches. The listing skips clone size in some rows; elsewhere it reads once, few, many or a size class.

d_call	v_call	clone_size	j_call	cdr3_length	cdr3_nt	cdr3_aa
NA	TRBV4-1	NA	TRBJ2-1	20	TGCGCCAGCAGCCTAAGACAACCGGGCACATCTCCCCTACATTACAATGAGCAGTTCTTC	CASSLRQPGTSPLHYNEQFF
NA	TRBV4-1	NA	TRBJ2-3	17	TGCGCCAGCAGCCAAGAAGGGTACCCGTCCACCACAGATACGCAGTATTTT	CASSQEGYPSTTDTQYF
NA	TRBV7-6	NA	TRBJ1-1	14	TGTGCCAGCAGCTTGGCTGGCAGGAACACTGAAGCTTTCTTT	CASSLAGRNTEAFF
NA	TRBV19	NA	TRBJ1-1	13	TGTGCCAGTAGACCAGCAATGAACACTGAAGCTTTCTTT	CASRPAMNTEAFF
NA	TRBV19	NA	TRBJ1-1	13	TGTGCCAGTAGTACCCGGACGGGGACTGAAGCTTTCTTT	CASSTRTGTEAFF
NA	TRBV6-6	medium-sized	TRBJ2-7	15	TGTGCCAGCAGCCCGACAGCTCAGAGCTCCTACGAGCAGTACTTC	CASSPTAQSSYEQYF
NA	TRBV4-3	NA	TRBJ1-2	15	TGCGCCAGCAGCCACGAGCCGGACGGACCTTATGGCTACACCTTC	CASSHEPDGPYGYTF
NA	TRBV13	NA	TRBJ1-1	14	TGTGCCAGCAGCCCAGAGGGCGCTCGCGTCCAAGCTTTCTTT	CASSPEGARVQAFF
TRBD1	TRBV7-9	NA	TRBJ2-7	16	TGTGCCAGCAGCTTGCTTACAGGGGTACAAGTCTACGAGCAGTACTTC	CASSLLTGVQVYEQYF
NA	TRBV19	once	TRBJ2-7	14	TGTGCCAGTAGTATACGGGCAGCCTACTACGAGCAGTACTTC	CASSIRAAYYEQYF
NA	TRBV7-9	few	TRBJ1-3	14	TGTGCCAGCACACGACGCGGGCTAGGAAACACCATATATTTT	CASTRRGLGNTIYF
NA	TRBV6-6	NA	TRBJ2-3	15	TGTGCCAGCAGTTACGGAAGCTCACTAACAGATACGCAGTATTTT	CASSYGSSLTDTQYF
NA	TRBV27	NA	TRBJ2-2	15	TGTGCCAGCAGTCCCTACCCAGGGAACACCGGGGAGCTGTTTTTT	CASSPYPGNTGELFF
NA	TRBV11-2	NA	TRBJ1-1	12	TGTGCCAGCACAAGCTCCGGGGTGGAAGCTTTCTTT	CASTSSGVEAFF
NA	TRBV9	NA	TRBJ1-5	13	TGTGCCAGCAGCGTAGGGGCCAATCAGCCCCAGCATTTT	CASSVGANQPQHF
NA	TRBV2	NA	TRBJ1-5	14	TGTGCCAGCAGTCTTGACAGGAACACTCAGCCCCAGCATTTT	CASSLDRNTQPQHF
TRBD1	TRBV18	NA	TRBJ2-2	15	TGTGCCAGCTCAGAGGGGACAGGGAACACCGGGGAGCTGTTTTTT	CASSEGTGNTGELFF
TRBD1	TRBV27	NA	TRBJ1-1	14	TGTGCCAGCCGACTAGGGACAGGGTGGTCTGAAGCTTTCTTT	CASRLGTGWSEAFF
TRBD2	TRBV5-1	NA	TRBJ2-2	17	TGCGCCAGCAGCGACGGACTAGCGGGGGTACTGGTGAGGGAGCTGTTTTTT	CASSDGLAGVLVRELFF
NA	TRBV5-6	NA	TRBJ2-7	13	TGTGCCAGCAGCCCCGGGAACTCCTACGAGCAGTACTTC	CASSPGNSYEQYF
NA	TRBV4-3	NA	TRBJ1-1	15	TGCGCCAGCAGCCAGGGGGGGCTCAGGGAAACTGAAGCTTTCTTT	CASSQGGLRETEAFF
TRBD1	TRBV2	once	TRBJ2-6	20	TGTGCCAGCAGTGAAGCGGGACAGGGGAAGGGATATTCTGGGGCCAACGTCCTGACTTTC	CASSEAGQGKGYSGANVLTF
NA	TRBV7-2	NA	TRBJ2-2	14	TGTGCCAGCAGCTTAGTGGCGAGGGACGGGGAGCTGTTTTTT	CASSLVARDGELFF
NA	TRBV7-9	NA	TRBJ1-2	12	TGTGCCAGCACGGGGGGCAACTATGGCTACACCTTC	CASTGGNYGYTF
NA	TRBV10-2	many	TRBJ1-1	12	TGCGCCAGCCGAGAGGGGAACACTGAAGCTTTCTTT	CASREGNTEAFF
NA	TRBV6-5	NA	TRBJ2-1	15	TGTGCCAGCACCCCCCAAGTGGGGTTATACAATGAGCAGTTCTTC	CASTPQVGLYNEQFF
NA	TRBV6-1	NA	TRBJ1-5	14	TGTGCCAGCAGTGAAATGCAGCCGAATCAGCCCCAGCATTTT	CASSEMQPNQPQHF
NA	TRBV9	NA	TRBJ1-4	15	TGTGCCAGCAGCGTAGGGGATACAACTAATGAAAAACTGTTTTTT	CASSVGDTTNEKLFF
NA	TRBV9	NA	TRBJ1-6	14	TGTGCCAGCAGCGTCCAGACAGATAATTCACCCCTCCACTTT	CASSVQTDNSPLHF
NA	TRBV5-5	NA	TRBJ1-1	13	TGTGCCAGCAGCTTGGCGGCCCACACTGAAGCTTTCTTT	CASSLAAHTEAFF
NA	TRBV5-6	NA	TRBJ1-2	14	TGTGCCAGCAGCTTTTACGCCAGTGACTATGGCTACACCTTC	CASSFYASDYGYTF
TRBD2	TRBV11-3	NA	TRBJ2-1	16	TGTGCCAGCAGCGTTTCGGGGGGAATCCCTTCCAATGAGCAGTTCTTC	CASSVSGGIPSNEQFF
NA	TRBV10-3	NA	TRBJ1-1	12	TGTGCCATCAGGGGGCTAGACACTGAAGCTTTCTTT	CAIRGLDTEAFF
NA	TRBV30	few	TRBJ1-4	13	TGTGCCTGGAGTGACCCGGGGGGAGAAAAACTGTTTTTT	CAWSDPGGEKLFF
NA	TRBV18	NA	TRBJ1-2	12	TGTGCCAGCTCACGAAGTACGAACGGCTACACCTTC	CASSRSTNGYTF
NA	TRBV5-1	NA	TRBJ1-6	14	TGCGCCAGCAGCTTGGCCGGGTTCGGATCACCCCTCCACTTT	CASSLAGFGSPLHF
NA	TRBV6-5	once	TRBJ1-2	16	TGTGCCAGCAGTTACTCGAAGGTGGGGAGTACTTATGGCTACACCTTC	CASSYSKVGSTYGYTF
NA	TRBV4-3	few	TRBJ2-5	15	TGCGCCAGCAGCCGATCGTGGGACACCCAAGAGACCCAGTACTTC	CASSRSWDTQETQYF
TRBD2	TRBV5-1	few	TRBJ2-2	15	TGCGCCAGCAGCTCAGGCGGGGGAAACACCGGGGAGCTGTTTTTT	CASSSGGGNTGELFF
NA	TRBV10-1	many	TRBJ2-2	17	TGCGCCAGCAGTGACAACTTGCTAGGTTCCTTGGCCGGGGAGCTGTTTTTT	CASSDNLLGSLAGELFF
TRBD1	TRBV4-1	medium-sized	TRBJ2-7	17	TGCGCCAGCAGCCACGCCACGAGGGGACAGTTAAATGGCGAGCAGTACTTC	CASSHATRGQLNGEQYF
TRBD1	TRBV9	NA	TRBJ1-4	13	TGTGCCAGCAGCGTGGACAGGGATGAAAAACTGTTTTTT	CASSVDRDEKLFF
NA	TRBV10-3	NA	TRBJ2-2	14	TGTGCCATCAGCGGGACCTGGGACGCCGGGGAGCTGTTTTTT	CAISGTWDAGELFF
NA	TRBV5-6	NA	TRBJ1-4	17	TGTGCCAGCAGCTTGGGTGTGAGCGCGGGACGGTATGAAAAACTGTTTTTT	CASSLGVSAGRYEKLFF
NA	TRBV7-2	NA	TRBJ1-2	16	TGTGCCAGCAGCCTATTGACATACGAGAAGAGCTATGGCTACACCTTC	CASSLLTYEKSYGYTF
NA	TRBV28	NA	TRBJ1-2	14	TGTGCCAGCAGTCAGGACAAGTGGAGCTATGGCTACACCTTC	CASSQDKWSYGYTF
TRBD1	TRBV4-3	NA	TRBJ2-3	14	TGCGCCAGCAGCCCCGGGACAGGGGGAGATACGCAGTATTTT	CASSPGTGGDTQYF
NA	TRBV30	NA	TRBJ1-2	15	TGTGCCTGGAGTTCGGCGGGGGGAGGGCGGGGAGGCTACACCTTC	CAWSSAGGGRGGYTF